Included here is one TCR beta chain sequence, with context. In the study's own analysis: Amplification from reference gene primers served as the basis for estimated nucleated cell counts. Generated by immunoSEQ multiplex PCR, the TCRdb table keeps only in-frame clones and is missing some. D and trimming come from the DNA, and the V and J calls and clone size come from that table. The sample shows tens of thousands of clones, roughly four fifths of them seen only once. Seattle researchers signed up patients amid active infection and tracked them longitudinally. The data originate from a study of blood T cell repertoires in COVID-19. Study as a whole: Collection of acute and convalescent COVID-19 samples took place in the United States, Italy and Spain. T cells, B-cell-depleted T cells, or PBMCs supplied cDNA or gDNA.

This TCR was recovered from a man in his sixties with COVID-19, enrolled during active disease. The sequenced sample consisted of peripheral blood.

CDR3 residues: CASNSPKPRNTGELFF. For the CDR3, the DNA is TGTGCCAGCAACTCTCCCAAACCAAGAAACACCGGGGAGCTGTTTTTT. This sequence joins TRBV6-6 and TRBJ2-2; no firm D call. V lost 7 bases to trimming and J lost 2 bases, with 17 bases between them. CDR1 MNHNY and CDR2 SVGAGI come from the germline V gene (reference sequence). The CDR3 length is 16 residues.